This TCR beta chain was documented in a study of cytomegalovirus exposure and HLA in healthy donors. Overall study findings and caveats: As a later analysis revealed, most CMV-associated TCR beta chains appeared HLA-restricted.

V was pared by 4 bases and J by 8 bases, with 16 bases of the junction left unmatched. CDR3 length equals 17 residues. Germline V gene lookup returns CDR1 SGHTA and CDR2 FQGTGA. This clone has only a few counts. Antigen: not known. PCR involved 60 Vbeta and 13 Jbeta primers. Clones were sequenced by immunoSEQ multiplex PCR, and TCRdb holds only the in-frame ones, with some missing. This sample carries approximately 120,000 clones, more than 70% of them seen once, and the ten largest clones take less than 7%. The chain employs TRBV7-3 and TRBJ2-1; TRBD2 agrees at 8 bases. The sequence derives from a woman aged 25 to 39 in good health and CMV-seropositive. The sequenced sample was PBMCs. The CDR3 here is CASSSPRTSFNGDEQFF. CDR3 nucleotide sequence: TGTGCCAGCAGCTCTCCCCGGACTAGCTTCAACGGGGATGAGCAGTTCTTC.